This T cell receptor beta chain comes out of a study of blood T cell repertoires in COVID-19. About the study: Acute and convalescent COVID-19 samples came from the United States, Italy and Spain. Sources were T cells, B-cell-depleted T cells, or PBMCs; the material itself was cDNA or gDNA.

The germline gives CDR1 SNHLY, CDR2 FYNNEI. The V end was cut by 4 bases, the J end by 5 bases, with 9 bases between. The CDR3 has 12 amino acids. Authors' processing steps: Estimation of nucleated cell counts relied on the amplification of reference gene primers. TCRdb keeps only in-frame clones here, not all; method: immunoSEQ multiplex PCR. V, J and clone size are taken as reported in that table, and D and trimming were inferred from the DNA itself. The sample includes some 150,000 clones, around 83% seen only once; the top ten take approximately 30%. The sequenced sample was peripheral blood. The chain combines TRBV2 with TRBJ2-7, with D possibly TRBD2 on 6 matching bases. This TCR came from a woman aged 60-70 years with acute or convalescent COVID-19. CDR3 nucleotides: TGTGCCAGCAGTGTTCTAGCGAACGAGCAGTACTTC. This encodes CASSVLANEQYF.